One sample yielded the 30 T cell receptor beta chains listed below, sequenced in a study of blood T cell repertoires in COVID-19. The protocol was immunoSEQ multiplex PCR, while the TCRdb copy is restricted to in-frame clones and leaves out a portion. Of around 25,000 clones in the sample, 89% were seen once. What was sequenced was peripheral blood. These TCRs come from a human donor in a cohort sampled during active COVID-19.

This chain connects TRBV19 to TRBJ2-7; 8 positions agree with TRBD2. V dropped 9 bases and J dropped 0; count of bases not matched to a gene: 7. CDR1 LNHDA and CDR2 SQIVND come from the germline V gene (reference sequence). The CDR3 sequence is 14 residues long. CDR3 residues: CASKVAGPSYEQYF. DNA for the CDR3: TGTGCCAGCAAGGTAGCGGGGCCCTCCTACGAGCAGTACTTC.

The table lists this clone with a count of one. The CDR3 DNA reads as TGTGCCAGTAGTGTTGTAGTGTTTACAGCCTCGAACACTGAAGCTTTCTTT. The encoded protein is CASSVVVFTASNTEAFF. The rearrangement joins TRBV19 to TRBJ1-1, with D uncertain. Trimming took 5 bases from V and 1 from J, leaving 20 bases between them. This CDR3 comprises 17 residues. Looked up from germline, CDR1 is LNHDA and CDR2 is SQIVND (reference sequence).

This chain uses TRBV5-1 with TRBJ2-1; D possibly corresponds to TRBD1 (6 bases). V was cut by 4 bases and J by 0 bases, with 11 bases left in between. The CDR3 totals 15 residues. From germline, CDR1 is SGHRS and CDR2 YFSETQ. CDR3 loop: CASSRTESSYNEQFF. CDR3 in DNA: TGCGCCAGCAGCAGGACAGAAAGCTCCTACAATGAGCAGTTCTTC.

The gene calls are TRBV29-1 and TRBJ2-1; 7 bases match TRBD2. J was trimmed by 2 bases and V by 3 bases; bases with no gene match: 10. CDR1 and CDR2 from the germline V gene are SQVTM and ANQGSEA. CDR3 length: 16 amino acids. In nucleotides, the CDR3 is TGCAGCGTTGACCCGACGGGGGGTATCGCCTACAATGAGCAGTTCTTC. Translating gives CSVDPTGGIAYNEQFF.

In DNA form, the CDR3 reads TGCGCCAGCAGCTTTACACCGGGACTAGCGGGGGGGCCTCGGACCGGGGAGCTGTTTTTT. It encodes CASSFTPGLAGGPRTGELFF. This sequence joins TRBV5-1 and TRBJ2-2, with 16 bases lining up with TRBD2. Germline-derived CDR1 and CDR2 are SGHRS and YFSETQ. This CDR3 has 20 amino acids. Trimming cost V 2 bases and J 5 bases; bases outside gene matches: 12. Together with reference TRBV5-1 and TRBJ2-2, the CDR3 gives the full variable domain: KAGVTQTPRYLIKTRGQQVTLSCSPISGHRSVSWYQQTPGQGLQFLFEYFSETQRNKGNFPGRFSGRQFSNSRSEMNVSTLELGDSALYLCASSFTPGLAGGPRTGELFFGEGSRLTVL.

This chain joins TRBV19 and TRBJ1-2; possible D gene TRBD1, 6 bases. Germline CDR1 LNHDA, CDR2 SQIVND (reference sequence). Trimming cost V 6 bases and J 0 bases, with 17 bases left between them. This CDR3 contains 16 residues. CDR3 amino acids: CASSWGGQRTNYGYTF. The CDR3 DNA reads TGTGCCAGTAGCTGGGGGGGGCAGCGAACTAACTATGGCTACACCTTC.

The V gene is TRBV5-4, the J gene TRBJ2-1, with D perhaps matching TRBD1 (7 bases). This CDR3 is 16 amino acids long. With 5 bases removed from V and 1 base from J, the gap between germline ends came to 16 bases. The germline CDR1 and CDR2 sequences are SGHNT and YYREEE (reference sequence). Here the CDR3 reads CASSQGGFSSYNEQFF. The DNA of the CDR3 is TGTGCCAGCAGTCAGGGGGGATTTAGTTCCTACAATGAGCAGTTCTTC.

CDR3 amino acids: CASSLPEPTNEKLFF. CDR3 nucleotides: TGCGCCAGCAGCTTGCCGGAGCCAACTAATGAAAAACTGTTTTTT. This chain uses TRBV5-1 with TRBJ1-4, with unresolved D. The CDR3 has 15 residues. The germline V and J ends were trimmed by 1 base and 0 bases, with 7 bases remaining between them. Germline V gene sequence: CDR1 SGHRS, CDR2 YFSETQ.

The chain couples TRBV5-4 to TRBJ2-7, with 11 bases identical to TRBD1. Trimming at V came to 3 bases and at J to 2 bases, leaving 4 bases not matched to a gene. There are 15 residues in the CDR3. Germline V gene lookup returns CDR1 SGHNT and CDR2 YYREEE (reference sequence). CDR3 nucleotide sequence: TGTGCCAGCAGCTGGGGACAGGGGGGGGCCTACGAGCAGTACTTC. Amino acid sequence: CASSWGQGGAYEQYF.

This clone was detected a few times. The rearrangement links TRBV2 to TRBJ1-1; D might be TRBD1 (5 bases). Per germline, CDR1 SNHLY and CDR2 FYNNEI. Trimming left V 3 bases short and J 11 bases short, with 13 bases between. There are 12 residues in the CDR3. CDR3 DNA sequence: TGTGCCAGCAGTGATGGCAGGGCGTGGGCTTTCTTT. It specifies CASSDGRAWAFF.

The V call is TRBV19, the J call TRBJ1-5; 10 bases align to TRBD1. This CDR3 has 19 amino acids. Germline assignment: CDR1 LNHDA and CDR2 SQIVND (reference sequence). The trim removed 7 bases at V and 0 bases at J, leaving 15 bases unmatched. CDR3 in DNA: TGTGCCAGTACCACTTGGTTGGACAGGGGGAAGAATAGCAATCAGCCCCAGCATTTT. Residues: CASTTWLDRGKNSNQPQHF.

This clone was detected only once. The chain carries TRBV27 and TRBJ1-5; D is unclear. CDR3 length equals 12 residues. The V gene's germline CDR1 is MNHEY and CDR2 SMNVEV (reference sequence). V was trimmed by 5 bases and J by 4 bases, leaving 6 bases between them. CDR3 coding DNA: TGTGCCAGCAGTCACATGAATCAGCCCCAGCATTTT. Its protein is CASSHMNQPQHF.

V is TRBV5-4 and J is TRBJ2-1; D is possibly TRBD2 (6 bases). CDR1 is SGHNT, CDR2 YYREEE, per germline (reference sequence). V was cut by 0 bases and J by 1 base, with 14 bases left in between. This CDR3 is 17 amino acids long. CDR3: CASSLVASAISYNEQFF. Here the CDR3 DNA reads TGTGCCAGCAGCTTGGTCGCTAGCGCAATATCCTACAATGAGCAGTTCTTC.

The rearrangement joins TRBV19 to TRBJ2-7; weak D call: TRBD1 (6 bases). The CDR3 has 15 amino acids. Looked up from germline, CDR1 is LNHDA and CDR2 is SQIVND (reference sequence). The V end lost 3 bases, the J end lost 0 bases, and 12 bases lay between the germline ends. The CDR3 bases are TGTGCCAGTAGTATCAAGGGGGAGAGCTCCTACGAGCAGTACTTC. This sequence encodes CASSIKGESSYEQYF.

V is TRBV29-1 and J is TRBJ1-2; D not resolved. The germline V gene encodes CDR1 SQVTM and CDR2 ANQGSEA. V was clipped by 6 bases and J by 1 base, with 6 bases between them. This CDR3 has 11 amino acids. CDR3 protein: CSVGVNYGYTF. The CDR3, as DNA: TGCAGCGTAGGAGTTAACTATGGCTACACCTTC. Supplemented by reference TRBV29-1 and TRBJ1-2, the full variable domain reads SAVISQKPSRDICQRGTSLTIQCQVDSQVTMMFWYRQQPGQSLTLIATANQGSEATYESGFVIDKFPISRPNLTFSTLTVSNMSPEDSSIYLCSVGVNYGYTFGSGTRLTVV.

V and J are TRBV7-6 and TRBJ2-1; D is uncertain. This CDR3 has 13 residues. Germline CDR1 SGHVS, CDR2 FNYEAQ. V shed 4 bases and J shed 10 bases, with 14 bases lying between them. CDR3 nucleotide sequence: TGTGCCAGCAGCTCCCGTTCAGTCCCCGAGCAGTTCTTC. Residues: CASSSRSVPEQFF.

The chain recombines TRBV6-2 or TRBV6-3 with TRBJ2-1, with D uncertain. Germline values: CDR1 MNHEY, CDR2 SVGEGT. Trimming removed 2 bases from V and 7 bases from J, with 6 bases in between. The CDR3 length is 12 residues. CDR3: CASSYRANEQFF. In nucleotides, the CDR3 is TGTGCCAGCAGTTACCGTGCGAATGAGCAGTTCTTC.

The CDR3, as DNA: TGTGCCAGCAGACTAGGTTACACCGGGGAGCTGTTTTTT. The encoded protein is CASRLGYTGELFF. This sequence joins TRBV7-2 and TRBJ2-2; D might be TRBD2 (5 bases). The germline V gene has CDR1 SGHTA and CDR2 FQGNSA. V was pared by 6 bases and J by 3 bases, with 8 bases between. This CDR3 has 13 residues.

J is TRBJ2-5 and V is TRBV7-6; D not resolved. V shed 1 base and J shed 4 bases, with 10 bases lying between them. The germline gives CDR1 SGHVS, CDR2 FNYEAQ. The CDR3 has 14 amino acids. CDR3 in amino acids: CASSLGGRRETQYF. CDR3 bases: TGTGCCAGCAGCTTAGGTGGGCGCCGAGAGACCCAGTACTTC.

A single count supports this clone. J is TRBJ2-1 and V is TRBV5-4; 7 positions agree with TRBD1. The length of the CDR3 is 15 residues. V lost 0 bases and J lost 10; bases outside the gene matches: 10. Germline V lookup: CDR1 SGHNT, CDR2 YYREEE (reference sequence). Written as DNA, the CDR3 is TGTGCCAGCAGCTTGGAACAGGGGCGACAGGCGGAGCAGTTCTTC. Translation gives CASSLEQGRQAEQFF.

The chain carries TRBV5-5 and TRBJ2-6; TRBD1 matches 10 bases. The length of the CDR3 is 18 residues. The trim removed 5 bases at V and 2 bases at J, leaving 10 bases unmatched. Germline assignment: CDR1 SGHKS and CDR2 YYEKEE (reference sequence). This CDR3 reads CASSLSGTGVTGANVLTF. CDR3 nucleotides: TGTGCCAGCAGTTTGTCCGGGACAGGGGTAACTGGGGCCAACGTCCTGACTTTC.

V and J are TRBV7-2 and TRBJ1-1, with 7 bases lining up with TRBD1. The CDR3 has 14 residues. V lost 6 bases to trimming and J lost 0 bases; unmatched junction nucleotides: 4. The germline gives CDR1 SGHTA, CDR2 FQGNSA. The CDR3 coding sequence is TGTGCCAGCAGACCAGGGGGTATGAACACTGAAGCTTTCTTT. Protein: CASRPGGMNTEAFF.

The J gene is TRBJ2-1, the V gene TRBV10-2; 13 bases map to TRBD2. Germline lookup yields CDR1 WSHSY and CDR2 SAAADI. The CDR3 is 13 amino acids. V shed 8 bases and J 7 bases; nucleotides not matched to a gene: 2. The CDR3 is CASGLAGVNEQFF. CDR3 coding DNA: TGCGCCAGCGGACTAGCGGGAGTGAATGAGCAGTTCTTC.

The V and J genes are TRBV27 and TRBJ2-7; the match to TRBD1 covers 8 bases. This CDR3 is 15 amino acids long. V lost 6 bases, J lost 7 bases, and 14 bases stayed unmatched. The germline V gene encodes CDR1 MNHEY and CDR2 SMNVEV (reference sequence). CDR3: CASRPGQGAFWEQYF. For the CDR3, the DNA is TGTGCCAGCAGACCGGGGCAGGGGGCCTTCTGGGAGCAGTACTTC.

This clone has only one observation. The chain employs TRBV7-2 and TRBJ1-2, with D tentatively TRBD1 (5 bases). CDR3 length equals 15 residues. V was shortened by 1 base and J by 1 base, with 10 bases between the two germline ends. The germline gives CDR1 SGHTA, CDR2 FQGNSA. The CDR3 DNA is TGTGCCAGCAGCTTAGTGGTTGACAGTAACTATGGCTACACCTTC. As protein: CASSLVVDSNYGYTF.

This rearrangement joins TRBV7-8 to TRBJ2-7, with D possibly being TRBD1 (7 bases). The CDR3 totals 15 residues. The germline V gene has CDR1 SGHVS and CDR2 FQNEAQ. V lost 3 bases and J lost 5, with 17 bases in between. The CDR3: CASSLWRGDSHEQYF. In DNA, the CDR3 is TGTGCCAGCAGCTTGTGGAGGGGGGACAGCCACGAGCAGTACTTC.

The chain's CDR3 is CASRSPGGLNSGANVLTF. CDR3 coding DNA: TGTGCCAGTCGTTCGCCAGGGGGGCTAAACTCTGGGGCCAACGTCCTGACTTTC. The V and J genes are TRBV19 and TRBJ2-6, with D possibly TRBD1 on 7 matching bases. CDR3 length equals 18 residues. The germline V gene encodes CDR1 LNHDA and CDR2 SQIVND (reference sequence). The V end lost 8 bases, the J end lost 0 bases, and 20 bases lay between the germline ends.

The chain has TRBV10-1 and TRBJ1-1, with a tentative D call TRBD1 (5 bases). V was cut by 9 bases and J by 0 bases, with 17 bases left in between. The CDR3 length is 15 residues. CDR1 is WNHNN, CDR2 SYGVQD, per germline (reference sequence). The CDR3 nucleotides read TGCGCCAGGAAGGTATGGGACTCCCTGAACACTGAAGCTTTCTTT. It yields the protein CARKVWDSLNTEAFF.

The chain combines TRBV5-8 with TRBJ1-2; 10 nucleotides align to TRBD1. Germline V gene data show CDR1 as SGHTS and CDR2 as YDEGEE. Germline trimming cut 4 bases from V and 5 bases from J; bases unmatched to any gene: 5. CDR3 length: 14 residues. The CDR3 spells CASSRDRGSYGYTF. DNA of the CDR3: TGTGCCAGCAGCCGGGACAGGGGAAGTTATGGCTACACCTTC. The full variable domain, its missing parts supplied by reference TRBV5-8 and TRBJ1-2, is EAGVTQSPTHLIKTRGQQATLRCSPISGHTSVYWYQQALGLGLQFLLWYDEGEERNRGNFPPRFSGRQFPNYSSELNVNALELEDSALYLCASSRDRGSYGYTFGSGTRLTVV.

This clone was seen only once. This chain connects TRBV4-3 to TRBJ2-2, with D maybe TRBD1 (5 bases). Germline CDR1 reads LGHNA; CDR2 reads YSLEER. V gave up 7 bases and J gave up 5 bases, with 20 bases separating them. The CDR3 is 16 amino acids. The CDR3 DNA is TGCGCCAGCACTAAGCTACCCCCTGGGGCGACCGGGGAGCTGTTTTTT. It specifies CASTKLPPGATGELFF.